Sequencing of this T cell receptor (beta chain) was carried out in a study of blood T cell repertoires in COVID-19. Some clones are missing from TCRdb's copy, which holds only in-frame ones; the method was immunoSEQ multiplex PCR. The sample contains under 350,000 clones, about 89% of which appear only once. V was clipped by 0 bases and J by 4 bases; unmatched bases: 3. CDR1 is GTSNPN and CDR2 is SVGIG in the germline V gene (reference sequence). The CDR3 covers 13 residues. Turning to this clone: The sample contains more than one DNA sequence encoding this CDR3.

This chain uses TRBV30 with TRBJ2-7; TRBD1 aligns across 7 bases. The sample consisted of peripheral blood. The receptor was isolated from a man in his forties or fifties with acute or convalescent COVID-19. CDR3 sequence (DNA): TGTGCCTGGAGTGTAGGGGGCGGGTACGAGCAGTACTTC. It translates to CAWSVGGGYEQYF.